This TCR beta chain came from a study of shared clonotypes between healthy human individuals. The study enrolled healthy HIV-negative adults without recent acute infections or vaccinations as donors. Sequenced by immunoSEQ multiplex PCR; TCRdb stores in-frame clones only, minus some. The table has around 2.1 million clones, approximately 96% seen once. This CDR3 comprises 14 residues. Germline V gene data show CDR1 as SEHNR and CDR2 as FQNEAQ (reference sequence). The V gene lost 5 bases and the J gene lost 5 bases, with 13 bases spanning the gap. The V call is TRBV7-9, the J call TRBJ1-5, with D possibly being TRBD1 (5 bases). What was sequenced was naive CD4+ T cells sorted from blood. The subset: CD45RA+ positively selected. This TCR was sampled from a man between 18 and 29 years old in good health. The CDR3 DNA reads TGTGCCAGCAGCCCCCTCGCGGGGGATCAGCCCCAGCATTTT. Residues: CASSPLAGDQPQHF. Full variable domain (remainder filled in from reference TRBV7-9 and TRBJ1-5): DTGVSQNPRHKITKRGQNVTFRCDPISEHNRLYWYRQTLGQGPEFLTYFQNEAQLEKSRLLSDRFSAERPKGSFSTLEIQRTEQGDSAMYLCASSPLAGDQPQHFGDGTRLSIL.